This T cell receptor beta chain appears in the sequencing data of a study of shared clonotypes between healthy human individuals. Looking at the study overall: Per donor, three plates held CD4 naive cells, three held CD4 memory, two held CD8 naive and one held CD8 memory. Overall study results and limits: As a rule, naive subsets had a larger estimated richness than memory subsets. Clonotypes shared by all four sorted-subset donors had higher generation probabilities than non-shared clonotypes. Researchers sampled blood only, noting tissue repertoires likely differ.

V was trimmed by 1 base and J by 5 bases, leaving 14 bases between them. Germline V gives CDR1 LGHNA, CDR2 YNFKEQ. The CDR3 loop spans 16 amino acids. Comments on this clone: Its antigen is as yet unknown.

Clones were read by immunoSEQ multiplex PCR, and TCRdb kept only the in-frame ones, dropping some. The table includes roughly 700,000 clones, around two thirds detected once. The V gene is TRBV4-2, the J gene TRBJ2-2; D might be TRBD1 (5 bases). The specimen sequenced was memory CD4+ T cells sorted from blood. Subset in this sample: CD45RA-negative fraction. The origin of this receptor is a woman aged 25 to 39 in good health. Here the CDR3 reads CASSQVYSQGTGELFF. The CDR3 coding sequence is TGTGCCAGCAGCCAAGTTTATTCTCAGGGTACCGGGGAGCTGTTTTTT.